The rows below give T cell receptor beta chains drawn from one sample of a study of shared clonotypes between healthy human individuals. The repertoire was sequenced with immunoSEQ multiplex PCR; TCRdb's copy has only in-frame clones and lacks some. The sample lists more than 2 million clones; approximately 92% were seen once. The sequencing input was naive CD8+ T cells from PBMCs. These receptors all come from a man younger than 35 in good health. Some clones in this sample may be carry-over from other donors' samples. CDR3s include the opening cysteine and the closing phenylalanine or tryptophan. The D gene is left open where the match is weak. The size entry is marked missing in some rows and otherwise reads once, few, many or a size class.

J gene,clone size,D gene,V gene,CDR3 protein,CDR3 DNA
TRBJ2-3,-,TRBD1,TRBV5-6,CASSSATGGAGTDTQYF,TGTGCCAGCAGCTCGGCGACAGGGGGCGCGGGCACAGATACGCAGTATTTT
TRBJ2-7,-,-,TRBV11-2,CASSLGRTDYEQYF,TGTGCCAGCAGCTTAGGGAGGACAGACTACGAGCAGTACTTC
TRBJ1-5,-,-,TRBV5-1,CASSPGGSNQPQHF,TGCGCCAGCAGCCCCGGGGGAAGCAATCAGCCCCAGCATTTT
TRBJ2-7,-,TRBD2,TRBV29-1,CSVVWREGPDEQYF,TGCAGCGTTGTTTGGCGGGAGGGACCAGACGAGCAGTACTTC
TRBJ1-1,once,-,TRBV5-1,CASSLAGNMNTEAFF,TGCGCCAGCAGCTTGGCGGGAAACATGAACACTGAAGCTTTCTTT
TRBJ2-5,-,TRBD2,TRBV2,CASSEASSGRETQYF,TGTGCCAGCAGTGAAGCGTCTAGCGGGAGGGAGACCCAGTACTTC
TRBJ2-1,-,TRBD1,TRBV5-6,CASSPTGPPYNEQFF,TGTGCCAGCAGCCCGACAGGGCCCCCCTACAATGAGCAGTTCTTC
TRBJ1-2,-,-,TRBV4-2,CASSQRDVANYGYTF,TGTGCCAGCAGCCAAAGGGACGTAGCTAACTATGGCTACACCTTC
TRBJ2-1,-,-,TRBV13,CASSSRTLSYNEQFF,TGTGCCAGCAGCTCTCGGACCCTCTCCTACAATGAGCAGTTCTTC
TRBJ2-2,-,-,TRBV5-6,CASSLSPENTGELFF,TGTGCCAGCAGCCTCTCGCCGGAGAACACCGGGGAGCTGTTTTTT
TRBJ2-3,-,-,TRBV28,CASSLVARLSTDTQYF,TGTGCCAGCAGTCTGGTAGCGCGCCTTAGCACAGATACGCAGTATTTT
TRBJ2-1,-,TRBD2,TRBV9,CASSVSAGLEHEQFF,TGTGCCAGCAGCGTAAGTGCCGGACTAGAACATGAGCAGTTCTTC
TRBJ2-1,once,TRBD2,TRBV28,CASSSPGLAVYNEQFF,TGTGCCAGCAGTTCCCCGGGACTAGCGGTTTACAATGAGCAGTTCTTC
TRBJ2-1,once,-,TRBV11-2,CASSSLYNEQFF,TGTGCCAGCAGCTCACTATACAATGAGCAGTTCTTC